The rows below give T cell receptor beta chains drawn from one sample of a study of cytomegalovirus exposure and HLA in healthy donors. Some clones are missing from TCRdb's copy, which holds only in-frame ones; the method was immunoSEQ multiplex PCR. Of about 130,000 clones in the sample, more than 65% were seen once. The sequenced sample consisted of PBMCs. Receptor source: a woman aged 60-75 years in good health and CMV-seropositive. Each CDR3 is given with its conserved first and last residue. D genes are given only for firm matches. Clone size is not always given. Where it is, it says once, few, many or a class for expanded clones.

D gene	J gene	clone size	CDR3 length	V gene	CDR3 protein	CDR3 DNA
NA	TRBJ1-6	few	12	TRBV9	CASSVANSPLHF	TGTGCCAGCAGCGTAGCAAATTCACCCCTCCACTTT
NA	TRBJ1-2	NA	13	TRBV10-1	CASSENGSDGYTF	TGCGCCAGCAGTGAGAATGGGAGTGATGGCTACACCTTC
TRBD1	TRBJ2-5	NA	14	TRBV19	CASSMQGAGETQYF	TGTGCCAGTAGTATGCAGGGGGCTGGTGAGACCCAGTACTTC
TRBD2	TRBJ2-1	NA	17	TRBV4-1	CASSRLLAGSSYNEQFF	TGCGCCAGCAGCCGACTATTAGCGGGGAGCTCCTACAATGAGCAGTTCTTC
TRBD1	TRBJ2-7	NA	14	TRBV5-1	CASSLQTGVVEQYF	TGCGCCAGCAGCTTACAAACAGGGGTGGTCGAGCAGTACTTC
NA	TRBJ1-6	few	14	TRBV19	CASTPTGTGSPLHF	TGTGCCAGTACCCCTACAGGGACCGGTTCACCCCTCCACTTT
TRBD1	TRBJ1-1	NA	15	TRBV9	CASSPQTGTNTEAFF	TGTGCCAGCAGCCCTCAGACAGGGACGAACACTGAAGCTTTCTTT
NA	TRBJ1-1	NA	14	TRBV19	CASSIWALNTEAFF	TGTGCCAGTAGTATTTGGGCCCTGAACACTGAAGCTTTCTTT
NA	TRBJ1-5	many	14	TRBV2	CASSEWSGAQPQHF	TGTGCCAGCAGTGAATGGTCAGGGGCTCAGCCCCAGCATTTT
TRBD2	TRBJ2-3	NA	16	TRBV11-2	CASSLRGEFSTDTQYF	TGTGCCAGCAGCCTGCGGGGGGAATTTAGCACAGATACGCAGTATTTT
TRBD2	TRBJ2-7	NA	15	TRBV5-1	CASSPSTSPPGEQYF	TGCGCCAGCAGCCCATCGACTAGCCCACCCGGGGAGCAGTACTTC
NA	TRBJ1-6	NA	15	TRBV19	CASNGREAPNSPLHF	TGTGCCAGTAACGGCAGGGAGGCCCCAAATTCACCCCTCCACTTT
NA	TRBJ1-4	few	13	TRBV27	CASSPATNEKLFF	TGTGCCAGCAGTCCTGCAACTAATGAAAAACTGTTTTTT
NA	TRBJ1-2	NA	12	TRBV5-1	CASSSDSYGYTF	TGCGCCAGCAGCTCGGACAGCTATGGCTACACCTTC
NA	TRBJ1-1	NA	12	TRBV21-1	CANRAGGGEAFF	TGTGCCAACCGGGCAGGGGGCGGTGAAGCTTTCTTT
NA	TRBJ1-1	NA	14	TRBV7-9	CSSSLDSMNTEAFF	TGTTCCAGCAGCTTAGACAGTATGAACACTGAAGCTTTCTTT
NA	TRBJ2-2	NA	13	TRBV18	CASGTPNTGELFF	TGTGCCAGCGGGACACCGAACACCGGGGAGCTGTTTTTT
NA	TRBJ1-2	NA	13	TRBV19	CASKQAFNYGYTF	TGTGCCAGTAAACAGGCTTTTAACTATGGCTACACCTTC
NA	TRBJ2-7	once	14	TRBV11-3	CASSPGRGESEQYF	TGTGCCAGCAGCCCTGGCAGGGGCGAAAGCGAGCAGTACTTC
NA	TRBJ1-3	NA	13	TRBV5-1	CASSSGSGNTIYF	TGCGCCAGCAGCTCAGGGTCCGGAAACACCATATATTTT
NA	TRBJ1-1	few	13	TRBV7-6	CASSRDSGTEAFF	TGTGCCAGCAGCAGAGACTCGGGGACTGAAGCTTTCTTT
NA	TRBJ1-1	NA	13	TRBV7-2	CASSLTQVTEAFF	TGTGCCAGCAGCTTAACCCAGGTCACTGAAGCTTTCTTT
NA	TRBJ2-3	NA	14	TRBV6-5	CASSNYRDTDTQYF	TGTGCCAGCAGCAACTACCGCGACACAGATACGCAGTATTTT
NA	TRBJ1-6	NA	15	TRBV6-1	CASSEGGLRRSPLHF	TGTGCCAGCAGTGAAGGGGGGCTTAGGAGATCACCCCTCCACTTT
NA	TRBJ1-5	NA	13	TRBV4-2	CASSQDRSKPQHF	TGTGCCAGCAGCCAAGATCGGAGTAAGCCCCAGCATTTT
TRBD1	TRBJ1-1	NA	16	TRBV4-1	CASSQDRRPKNTEAFF	TGCGCCAGCAGCCAGGACAGGAGACCTAAGAACACTGAAGCTTTCTTT
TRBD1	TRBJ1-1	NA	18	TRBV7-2	CASSLGARDRGYNTEAFF	TGTGCCAGCAGCTTAGGAGCCCGGGACAGGGGTTATAACACTGAAGCTTTCTTT
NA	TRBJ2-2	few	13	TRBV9	CASSVHSTGELFF	TGTGCCAGCAGCGTTCACTCCACCGGGGAGCTGTTTTTT
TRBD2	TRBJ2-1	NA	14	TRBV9	CASSVAGGLNEQFF	TGTGCCAGCAGCGTAGCGGGGGGTTTAAATGAGCAGTTCTTC
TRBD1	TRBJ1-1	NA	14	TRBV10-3	CAISEDRVWTEAFF	TGTGCCATCAGTGAAGACAGGGTATGGACTGAAGCTTTCTTT
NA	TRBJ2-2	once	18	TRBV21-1	CASSKLPDRLDNTGELFF	TGTGCCAGCAGCAAACTCCCCGACAGGCTCGATAACACCGGGGAGCTGTTTTTT
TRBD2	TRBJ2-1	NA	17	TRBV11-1	CASSQRPGTNSYNEQFF	TGTGCCAGCAGCCAAAGGCCCGGGACTAACTCCTACAATGAGCAGTTCTTC
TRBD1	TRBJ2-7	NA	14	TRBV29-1	CSAAPGQGFDEQYF	TGCAGCGCTGCTCCGGGACAGGGGTTTGATGAGCAGTACTTC
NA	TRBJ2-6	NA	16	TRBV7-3	CASSLGTSSGANVLTF	TGTGCCAGCAGCTTAGGGACAAGCTCTGGGGCCAACGTCCTGACTTTC
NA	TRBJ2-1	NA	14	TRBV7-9	CASSLNTGANEQFF	TGTGCCAGCAGCTTAAATACGGGAGCCAATGAGCAGTTCTTC
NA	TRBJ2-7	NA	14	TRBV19	CASRGAPDPYEQYF	TGTGCCAGTAGGGGGGCCCCCGACCCCTACGAGCAGTACTTC
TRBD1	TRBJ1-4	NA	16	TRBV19	CASRGMGQGAAEKLFF	TGTGCCAGTAGAGGCATGGGACAGGGGGCGGCGGAAAAACTGTTTTTT
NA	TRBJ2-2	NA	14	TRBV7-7	CATAGAPNTGELFF	TGTGCTACCGCGGGGGCCCCGAACACCGGGGAGCTGTTTTTT
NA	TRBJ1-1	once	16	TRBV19	CASSSERQLMNTEAFF	TGTGCCAGTAGTAGCGAGAGACAGCTAATGAACACTGAAGCTTTCTTT
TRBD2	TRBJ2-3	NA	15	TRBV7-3	CASSQTSGAPYTQYF	TGTGCCAGCAGCCAAACTAGCGGGGCCCCTTATACGCAGTATTTT
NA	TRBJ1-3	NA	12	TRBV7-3	CASSPPYVTIYF	TGTGCCAGCAGCCCCCCCTATGTCACCATATATTTT
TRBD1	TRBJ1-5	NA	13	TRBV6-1	CASRTGDNQPQHF	TGTGCCAGCAGGACAGGGGATAATCAGCCCCAGCATTTT
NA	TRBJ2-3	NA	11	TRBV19	CASSIGDTQYF	TGTGCCAGTAGTATCGGGGATACGCAGTATTTT
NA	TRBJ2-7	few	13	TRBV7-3	CASSLYDSYEQYF	TGTGCCAGCAGCTTATATGACAGCTACGAGCAGTACTTC
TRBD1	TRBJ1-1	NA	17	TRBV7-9	CASSSTTLGTGNTEAFF	TGTGCCAGCAGCTCCACGACCCTCGGGACAGGGAACACTGAAGCTTTCTTT
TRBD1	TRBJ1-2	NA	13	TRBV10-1	CASSGQGSYGYTF	TGCGCCAGCAGTGGACAGGGGAGCTATGGCTACACCTTC
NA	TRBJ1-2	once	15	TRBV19	CASTPRALPPYGYTF	TGTGCCAGTACCCCCAGGGCACTTCCCCCCTATGGCTACACCTTC
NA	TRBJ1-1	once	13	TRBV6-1	CASSVPRFTEAFF	TGTGCCAGCAGTGTCCCCCGGTTCACTGAAGCTTTCTTT
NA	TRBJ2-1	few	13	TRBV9	CASSVPGPNEQFF	TGTGCCAGCAGCGTTCCAGGGCCCAATGAGCAGTTCTTC
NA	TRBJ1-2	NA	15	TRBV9	CASSVQTGKGDGYTF	TGTGCCAGCAGCGTACAGACAGGCAAGGGAGATGGCTACACCTTC
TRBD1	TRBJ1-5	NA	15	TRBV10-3	CAIRDGQGENQPQHF	TGTGCCATCAGAGATGGACAGGGCGAGAATCAGCCCCAGCATTTT
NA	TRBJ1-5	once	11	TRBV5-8	CASSVVKPQHF	TGTGCCAGCAGCGTCGTTAAGCCCCAGCATTTT
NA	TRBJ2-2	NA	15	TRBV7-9	CASSLPRAGTGELFF	TGTGCCAGCAGCTTACCTCGAGCGGGCACCGGGGAGCTGTTTTTT
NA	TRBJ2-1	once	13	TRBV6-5	CASTQGPWNEQFF	TGTGCCAGCACCCAGGGGCCGTGGAATGAGCAGTTCTTC
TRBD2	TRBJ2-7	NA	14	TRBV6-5	CANSYLAGGYEQYF	TGTGCCAACAGTTACCTAGCGGGGGGCTACGAGCAGTACTTC